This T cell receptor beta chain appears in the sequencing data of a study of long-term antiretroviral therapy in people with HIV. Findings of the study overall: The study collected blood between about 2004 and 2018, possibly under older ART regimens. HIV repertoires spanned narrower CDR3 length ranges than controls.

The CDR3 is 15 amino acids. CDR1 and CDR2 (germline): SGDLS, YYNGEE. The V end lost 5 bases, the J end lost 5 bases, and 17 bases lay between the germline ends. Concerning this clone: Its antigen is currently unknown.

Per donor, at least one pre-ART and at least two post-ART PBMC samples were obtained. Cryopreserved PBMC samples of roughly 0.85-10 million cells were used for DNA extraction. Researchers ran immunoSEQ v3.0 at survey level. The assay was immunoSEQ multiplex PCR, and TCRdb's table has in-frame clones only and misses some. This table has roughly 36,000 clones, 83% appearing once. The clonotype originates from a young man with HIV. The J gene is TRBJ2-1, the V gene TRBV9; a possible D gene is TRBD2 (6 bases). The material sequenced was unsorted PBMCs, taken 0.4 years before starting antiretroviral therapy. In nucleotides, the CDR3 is TGTGCCAGCAGTGACGCGGGGTTAGGCAACAATGAGCAGTTCTTC. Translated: CASSDAGLGNNEQFF.